This T cell receptor beta chain is from a study of blood T cell repertoires in COVID-19. Overall study: Donors in the United States, Italy and Spain gave samples during acute or convalescent COVID-19. The cDNA or gDNA used as material had been derived from T cells, B-cell-depleted T cells, or PBMCs.

Germline CDR1 reads MNHNS; CDR2 reads SASEGT. CDR3 length: 16 amino acids. V was cut by 0 bases and J by 3 bases, with 15 bases left in between. Study processing details: From reference gene primer amplification, estimates of nucleated cell counts were derived. The data were produced by immunoSEQ multiplex PCR, yet TCRdb's version contains in-frame clones alone and is incomplete. Clone size and V and J calls were adopted from that table, with D and trimming inferred from the DNA. Of 30,000 to 40,000 clones detected, approximately 88% appear once; the ten largest clones hold 14%. The TCR was taken from a man aged 55-75 years with active COVID-19. J is TRBJ2-7 and V is TRBV6-1; a weak D match, TRBD2 (6 bases). The sample was peripheral blood. This chain's CDR3 is CASSEAVSSGNYEQYF. The CDR3 bases are TGTGCCAGCAGTGAAGCCGTTAGTAGCGGCAACTACGAGCAGTACTTC.